Shown below are 25 T cell receptor beta chains from a single sample sequenced in a study of blood T cell repertoires in COVID-19. Using immunoSEQ multiplex PCR, the repertoire was profiled, and TCRdb retains in-frame clones only, with some absent. The sample holds 90,000 to 110,000 clones, approximately 81% seen once. Sequencing input: peripheral blood. These receptor sequences come from a man at least 80 years old with acute or convalescent COVID-19.

The chain has TRBV27 and TRBJ2-4; 14 bases agree with TRBD2. The trim removed 9 bases at V and 10 bases at J, leaving 11 bases unmatched. This CDR3 has 15 amino acids. Looked up from germline, CDR1 is MNHEY and CDR2 is SMNVEV (reference sequence). The CDR3 region is CASISPGLAGAIQYF. In DNA form, the CDR3 reads TGTGCCAGTATATCTCCGGGACTAGCGGGAGCTATTCAGTACTTC.

The CDR3 DNA is TGCGCCAGCAGTCGAGGAGGGAATAGCAATCAGCCCCAGCATTTT. The encoded protein is CASSRGGNSNQPQHF. The chain employs TRBV23-1 and TRBJ1-5; D not certain. TRBV23-1 is an ORF, and what it does is uncertain. This CDR3 comprises 15 residues. V shed 4 bases and J shed 0 bases, with 10 bases lying between them.

The rearrangement uses TRBV5-1 and TRBJ2-6; D is perhaps TRBD1 (6 bases). Germline loops: CDR1 SGHRS, CDR2 YFSETQ. The V gene lost 5 bases and the J gene lost 0 bases, with 15 bases spanning the gap. The CDR3 consists of 17 residues. As DNA, the CDR3 is TGCGCCAGCAGTTCGGGACACCGTAGCTCTGGGGCCAACGTCCTGACTTTC. It encodes CASSSGHRSSGANVLTF. The entire variable domain, with the rest obtained from reference TRBV5-1 and TRBJ2-6, is as follows: KAGVTQTPRYLIKTRGQQVTLSCSPISGHRSVSWYQQTPGQGLQFLFEYFSETQRNKGNFPGRFSGRQFSNSRSEMNVSTLELGDSALYLCASSSGHRSSGANVLTFGAGSRLTVL.

The chain has TRBV5-1 and TRBJ2-7; 9 nucleotides match TRBD1. This CDR3 region has 14 residues. Unmatched junction bases numbered 6, after V lost 3 bases and J lost 5 bases. In germline, CDR1 is SGHRS, CDR2 YFSETQ. The DNA for the CDR3 is TGCGCCAGCAGCTCCGGGACAGGGTTTAACGAGCAGTACTTC. Translated: CASSSGTGFNEQYF.

The CDR3 is CASSVQGSYNSPLHF. For the CDR3, the DNA is TGTGCCAGCAGCGTACAGGGTTCCTATAATTCACCCCTCCACTTT. The genes are TRBV9 and TRBJ1-6, with a tentative D call TRBD1 (5 bases). CDR1 and CDR2 from the germline V gene are SGDLS and YYNGEE. The CDR3 runs to 15 residues. V was clipped by 1 base and J by 1 base, with 6 bases between them. Full variable domain (missing parts from reference TRBV9 and TRBJ1-6): DSGVTQTPKHLITATGQRVTLRCSPRSGDLSVYWYQQSLDQGLQFLIQYYNGEERAKGNILERFSAQQFPDLHSELNLSSLELGDSALYFCASSVQGSYNSPLHFGNGTRLTVT.

V gene TRBV5-1 combines with J gene TRBJ2-1, with 12 bases fitting TRBD2. The CDR3 sequence is 16 residues long. The trim removed 4 bases at V and 7 bases at J, leaving 9 bases unmatched. Germline CDR1 SGHRS, CDR2 YFSETQ. In DNA, the CDR3 is TGCGCCAGCAGCGAACTAGCGGGAGGTACAGGGAATGAGCAGTTCTTC. Protein: CASSELAGGTGNEQFF.

The rearrangement joins TRBV2 to TRBJ2-5, with D possibly being TRBD1 (5 bases). The CDR3 runs to 13 residues. Germline CDR1 SNHLY, CDR2 FYNNEI. Trimming stripped 3 bases from V and 7 bases from J, with 12 bases between. The CDR3 here is CASSDDSKGTQYF. DNA for the CDR3: TGTGCCAGCAGTGATGACAGTAAAGGGACCCAGTACTTC.

The J gene is TRBJ1-2, the V gene TRBV12-3 or TRBV12-4; D remains ambiguous. V dropped 8 bases and J dropped 4 bases, with 11 bases sitting between them. The CDR3 covers 12 residues. This chain's CDR3 is CASREQFYGYTF. CDR3 coding DNA: TGTGCCAGCCGGGAACAGTTCTATGGCTACACCTTC.

Remarks on this clone: At the DNA level, this CDR3 is encoded by other sequences in the same sample as well. This sequence joins TRBV11-2 and TRBJ2-5, with D perhaps TRBD1 (5 bases). CDR1 is SGHAT and CDR2 is FQNNGV in the germline V gene. This CDR3 is 13 amino acids long. V lost 4 bases, J lost 7 bases, and 13 bases lay in between. The CDR3 sequence is CASSSTAPGTQYF. The CDR3 DNA reads TGTGCCAGCAGCTCGACAGCCCCAGGGACCCAGTACTTC. The complete variable domain, with remaining parts taken from reference TRBV11-2 and TRBJ2-5, reads EAGVAQSPRYKIIEKRQSVAFWCNPISGHATLYWYQQILGQGPKLLIQFQNNGVVDDSQLPKDRFSAERLKGVDSTLKIQPAKLEDSAVYLCASSSTAPGTQYFGPGTRLLVL.

The chain employs TRBV18 and TRBJ2-4, with TRBD1 as a possible D gene (5 bases). Trimming took off 2 bases at V and 0 bases at J, with 11 bases between the two ends. This CDR3 is 16 amino acids long. Looked up from germline, CDR1 is KGHSH and CDR2 is LQKENI. CDR3 sequence: CASSPIQGIAKNIQYF. Written as DNA, the CDR3 is TGTGCCAGCTCACCAATCCAGGGAATAGCCAAAAACATTCAGTACTTC.

The chain links TRBV18 to TRBJ2-1, with TRBD2 identical over 10 bases. Trimming at V came to 1 base and at J to 6 bases, leaving 3 bases not matched to a gene. This CDR3 region has 15 residues. Germline V gene data show CDR1 as KGHSH and CDR2 as LQKENI. In DNA form, the CDR3 reads TGTGCCAGCTCACCACAGTCTAGCGGGGGCAATGAGCAGTTCTTC. Its translation: CASSPQSSGGNEQFF. Looking up the rest from reference TRBV18 and TRBJ2-1 gives the full variable domain: NAGVMQNPRHLVRRRGQEARLRCSPMKGHSHVYWYRQLPEEGLKFMVYLQKENIIDESGMPKERFSAEFPKEGPSILRIQQVVRGDSAAYFCASSPQSSGGNEQFFGPGTRLTVL.

This clone was found once. The chain couples TRBV5-4 to TRBJ2-2; TRBD1 might be the D (6 bases). The CDR3 sequence is 16 residues long. V gave up 3 bases and J gave up 0 bases, with 12 bases separating them. Germline V gives CDR1 SGHNT, CDR2 YYREEE (reference sequence). CDR3: CASSWGQSSNTGELFF. Here the CDR3 DNA reads TGTGCCAGCAGCTGGGGGCAGTCATCGAACACCGGGGAGCTGTTTTTT. Full variable domain (missing parts from reference TRBV5-4 and TRBJ2-2): ETGVTQSPTHLIKTRGQQVTLRCSSQSGHNTVSWYQQALGQGPQFIFQYYREEENGRGNFPPRFSGLQFPNYSSELNVNALELDDSALYLCASSWGQSSNTGELFFGEGSRLTVL.

The chain joins TRBV5-1 to TRBJ1-2; 7 bases align to TRBD1. Trimming took 4 bases from V and 5 from J; bases not matched to a gene: 8. Germline values: CDR1 SGHRS, CDR2 YFSETQ. The CDR3 is 14 amino acids. The CDR3 reads CASSPGTGVYGYTF. CDR3 sequence (DNA): TGCGCCAGCAGCCCCGGTACAGGGGTATATGGCTACACCTTC.

The J gene is TRBJ1-5, the V gene TRBV7-2; D not certain. Germline CDR1 reads SGHTA; CDR2 reads FQGNSA. The CDR3 has 14 amino acids. V lost 3 bases and J lost 5, with 11 bases in between. CDR3 sequence: CASSFTWRDQPQHF. CDR3 coding DNA: TGTGCCAGCAGCTTTACATGGAGAGATCAGCCCCAGCATTTT.

The chain links TRBV5-1 to TRBJ2-2; 9 positions match TRBD1. The CDR3 runs 16 residues. Germline V gene data show CDR1 as SGHRS and CDR2 as YFSETQ. V gave up 4 bases and J gave up 0 bases; unmatched junction bases: 4. The CDR3 is CASSPDRGANTGELFF. DNA of the CDR3: TGCGCCAGCAGCCCAGACAGGGGGGCGAACACCGGGGAGCTGTTTTTT.

The chain couples TRBV29-1 to TRBJ2-3; 10 bases line up with TRBD2. V lost 3 bases to trimming and J lost 9 bases; unmatched junction nucleotides: 9. The CDR3 contains 14 residues. Germline lookup yields CDR1 SQVTM and CDR2 ANQGSEA. The CDR3 sequence: CSVEASGSSGTQYF. CDR3 DNA sequence: TGCAGCGTTGAGGCTAGCGGGAGTAGTGGCACGCAGTATTTT.

This sequence joins TRBV30 and TRBJ1-6; 7 nucleotides align to TRBD1. V trimming: 6 bases; J trimming: 5 bases; junction bases outside the gene matches: 4. Per germline, CDR1 GTSNPN and CDR2 SVGIG (reference sequence). The CDR3 is made up of 13 amino acids. CDR3 coding DNA: TGTGCCTGTTCGACAGGGAATAATTCACCCCTCCACTTT. Translating gives CACSTGNNSPLHF.

This clone was counted once. The J gene is TRBJ1-6, the V gene TRBV9, with D possibly TRBD1 on 5 matching bases. The CDR3 is 13 amino acids. The V gene's germline CDR1 is SGDLS and CDR2 YYNGEE. The germline V and J ends were trimmed by 1 base and 9 bases, with 8 bases remaining between them. Here the CDR3 reads CASSVYQGSPLHF. CDR3 in DNA: TGTGCCAGCAGCGTATATCAGGGTTCACCCCTCCACTTT.

The V call is TRBV28, the J call TRBJ1-1; D remains ambiguous. V was trimmed by 3 bases and J by 3 bases, leaving 5 bases between them. This CDR3 has 12 amino acids. CDR1 is MDHEN, CDR2 SYDVKM, per germline. The CDR3 here is CASSLRDTEAFF. The CDR3 coding sequence is TGTGCCAGCAGTTTGAGGGACACTGAAGCTTTCTTT.

The chain uses TRBV9 and TRBJ2-3; 7 bases are shared with TRBD2. The trim removed 3 bases at V and 0 bases at J, leaving 7 bases unmatched. The CDR3 has 16 amino acids. Germline V gene data show CDR1 as SGDLS and CDR2 as YYNGEE. DNA for the CDR3: TGTGCCAGCAGCGCGTCCCCTAGCGGAAGCACAGATACGCAGTATTTT. It translates to CASSASPSGSTDTQYF. The full variable domain, rest sourced from reference TRBV9 and TRBJ2-3, is DSGVTQTPKHLITATGQRVTLRCSPRSGDLSVYWYQQSLDQGLQFLIQYYNGEERAKGNILERFSAQQFPDLHSELNLSSLELGDSALYFCASSASPSGSTDTQYFGPGTRLTVL.

J is TRBJ2-5 and V is TRBV10-2; 7 nucleotides agree with TRBD2. Germline V gene lookup returns CDR1 WSHSY and CDR2 SAAADI. The CDR3 has 13 amino acids. V shed 6 bases and J 3 bases; nucleotides not matched to a gene: 4. CDR3 region: CASRESGEETQYF. Written as DNA, the CDR3 is TGCGCCAGCAGAGAGAGCGGGGAAGAGACCCAGTACTTC.

The chain couples TRBV5-1 to TRBJ2-5; maybe TRBD1 (5 bases). Germline loops: CDR1 SGHRS, CDR2 YFSETQ. V lost 0 bases to trimming and J lost 5 bases, with 14 bases between them. This CDR3 contains 15 residues. The CDR3 coding sequence is TGCGCCAGCAGCTTGGGGCAGGGTATTGCGGAGACCCAGTACTTC. Translated, it gives CASSLGQGIAETQYF.

The rearrangement joins TRBV10-1 to TRBJ2-1, with D possibly matching TRBD2 (6 bases). Germline assignment: CDR1 WNHNN and CDR2 SYGVQD (reference sequence). Trimming left V 1 base short and J 6 bases short, with 16 bases between. This CDR3 spans 16 amino acids. CDR3 in DNA: TGCGCCAGCAGTGAGTATTTCGGGAGAACCCTCAATGAGCAGTTCTTC. Its protein product is CASSEYFGRTLNEQFF.

The chain has TRBV7-9 and TRBJ2-7; D possibly corresponds to TRBD1 (6 bases). The CDR3 runs to 12 residues. V lost 5 bases to trimming and J lost 5 bases, with 10 bases between them. Germline V gene sequence: CDR1 SEHNR, CDR2 FQNEAQ (reference sequence). DNA for the CDR3: TGTGCCAGCAGCCGTACAGGGAACGAGCAGTACTTC. Protein product: CASSRTGNEQYF.

The chain has TRBV5-1 and TRBJ2-1; 14 bases match TRBD2. CDR1 and CDR2 (germline): SGHRS, YFSETQ. The V and J ends lost 4 bases and 0 bases, in that order; junction bases with no gene match: 12. This CDR3 has 20 amino acids. The CDR3 here is CASSPTSGRVIRSSYNEQFF. DNA for the CDR3: TGCGCCAGCAGCCCGACTAGCGGGAGGGTTATAAGAAGCTCCTACAATGAGCAGTTCTTC.